Shown below are 26 T cell receptor beta chains from a single sample sequenced in a study of T cell changes during pregnancy in multiple sclerosis. Method: immunoSEQ multiplex PCR; TCRdb's copy keeps in-frame clones and lacks some. Of approximately 90,000 clones in the sample, 90% to 95% are singletons; the top ten hold around 0.86%. The sample in question was peripheral blood, obtained in the third trimester of pregnancy. These receptors came from a female donor with multiple sclerosis, enrolled in a pregnancy study.

The chain recombines TRBV11-2 with TRBJ2-1; 10 bases are shared with TRBD2. This CDR3 spans 19 amino acids. Germline trimming cut 5 bases from V and 4 bases from J; bases unmatched to any gene: 17. Germline CDR1 SGHAT, CDR2 FQNNGV. The CDR3 region is CASSGGRTSGIEGYNEQFF. The DNA for the CDR3 is TGTGCCAGCAGCGGAGGGAGAACTAGCGGGATCGAAGGGTACAATGAGCAGTTCTTC. Looking up the rest from reference TRBV11-2 and TRBJ2-1 gives the full variable domain: EAGVAQSPRYKIIEKRQSVAFWCNPISGHATLYWYQQILGQGPKLLIQFQNNGVVDDSQLPKDRFSAERLKGVDSTLKIQPAKLEDSAVYLCASSGGRTSGIEGYNEQFFGPGTRLTVL.

For the CDR3, the DNA is TGTGCCAGCAAAACGATGCAGGGGGAAAGGGGCTACACCTTC. Translating gives CASKTMQGERGYTF. The chain employs TRBV6-6 and TRBJ1-2; the match to TRBD1 covers 7 bases. The V and J ends lost 7 bases and 8 bases, in that order; junction bases with no gene match: 13. Germline assignment: CDR1 MNHNY and CDR2 SVGAGI (reference sequence). The CDR3 spans 14 residues.

The chain links TRBV6-1 to TRBJ2-7; TRBD2 is a possible D gene (5 bases). There are 14 residues in the CDR3. Per the germline V gene, CDR1 is MNHNS and CDR2 is SASEGT. V dropped 6 bases and J dropped 7 bases, with 19 bases sitting between them. The CDR3 DNA reads as TGTGCCAGCAGAGAAAAAAAGAGGGTGGGGGAGCAGTACTTC. This gives the protein CASREKKRVGEQYF.

J is TRBJ2-1 and V is TRBV11-2; 11 positions match TRBD2. V lost 3 bases, J lost 6 bases, and 7 bases stayed unmatched. The length of the CDR3 is 16 residues. CDR1 and CDR2 from the germline V gene are SGHAT and FQNNGV. This CDR3 reads CASSFTSGSYGNEQFF. The CDR3 DNA reads as TGTGCCAGCAGCTTCACTAGCGGGAGTTATGGCAATGAGCAGTTCTTC.

This chain connects TRBV5-6 to TRBJ2-7; 7 bases agree with TRBD2. The CDR3 runs 14 residues. The V segment lost 4 bases and the J segment 1 base; nucleotides outside the gene matches: 5. Germline V gene sequence: CDR1 SGHDT, CDR2 YYEEEE. The CDR3 region has the DNA TGTGCCAGCAGCAGTCGCGGGAGTTCCTACGAGCAGTACTTC. Its protein is CASSSRGSSYEQYF.

V usage is TRBV5-4 and J usage is TRBJ1-1; D remains unclear. The CDR3 length is 14 residues. Germline V gene lookup returns CDR1 SGHNT and CDR2 YYREEE (reference sequence). V was clipped by 0 bases and J by 2 bases, with 8 bases between them. The CDR3 bases are TGTGCCAGCAGCTTGGGGTGGCAAAACACTGAAGCTTTCTTT. It codes for CASSLGWQNTEAFF.

The CDR3 DNA reads as TGTGCCAGTAGTATTTGGAACTCTAGCGGAGTAGGGACCGGGGAGCTGTTTTTT. Encoded protein: CASSIWNSSGVGTGELFF. The chain uses TRBV19 and TRBJ2-2; 7 nucleotides align to TRBD2. Germline values: CDR1 LNHDA, CDR2 SQIVND (reference sequence). V lost 3 bases to trimming and J lost 5 bases; unmatched junction nucleotides: 15. This CDR3 has 18 residues.

The chain carries TRBV7-9 and TRBJ1-4; TRBD1 is a possible D gene (5 bases). Trimming pared 4 bases from V and 8 bases from J, leaving 11 bases between. Germline values: CDR1 SEHNR, CDR2 FQNEAQ (reference sequence). This CDR3 comprises 13 residues. CDR3 sequence: CASSSGHYEKLFF. CDR3 nucleotide sequence: TGTGCCAGCAGCTCCGGACACTACGAAAAACTGTTTTTT.

The chain links TRBV9 to TRBJ1-1; the D is unclear. This CDR3 is 12 amino acids long. V shed 1 base and J shed 7 bases, with 8 bases lying between them. From germline, CDR1 is SGDLS and CDR2 YYNGEE. The CDR3 region is CASSVRSGEAFF. In nucleotides, the CDR3 is TGTGCCAGCAGCGTACGGTCCGGTGAAGCTTTCTTT. The full variable domain, completed using reference TRBV9 and TRBJ1-1, is DSGVTQTPKHLITATGQRVTLRCSPRSGDLSVYWYQQSLDQGLQFLIQYYNGEERAKGNILERFSAQQFPDLHSELNLSSLELGDSALYFCASSVRSGEAFFGQGTRLTVV.

The sample holds a few counts of this clone. The chain employs TRBV5-4 and TRBJ2-5; D perhaps matches TRBD2 (6 bases). Trimming left V 6 bases short and J 1 base short, with 19 bases between. Germline loops: CDR1 SGHNT, CDR2 YYREEE (reference sequence). The CDR3 contains 16 residues. CDR3: CASMRKGSGSQETQYF. Here the CDR3 DNA reads TGTGCCAGCATGAGGAAGGGTAGCGGTAGCCAAGAGACCCAGTACTTC.

V and J are TRBV7-3 and TRBJ1-1, with unresolved D. The CDR3 has 13 amino acids. Germline values: CDR1 SGHTA, CDR2 FQGTGA. The V and J ends lost 0 bases and 5 bases respectively, with 7 bases between them. The CDR3 region is CASSLTGRTEAFF. The CDR3 DNA follows: TGTGCCAGCAGCTTAACCGGGAGGACTGAAGCTTTCTTT. Filled out from reference TRBV7-3 and TRBJ1-1, the complete variable domain reads GAGVSQTPSNKVTEKGKYVELRCDPISGHTALYWYRQSLGQGPEFLIYFQGTGAADDSGLPNDRFFAVRPEGSVSTLKIQRTERGDSAVYLCASSLTGRTEAFFGQGTRLTVV.

CDR3 DNA: TGTGCCAGCAGCTTAGTCCACATTGAGCAGTTCTTC. Encoded protein: CASSLVHIEQFF. This chain links TRBV7-2 with TRBJ2-1; D remains unclear. The V and J ends lost 1 base and 9 bases respectively, with 7 bases between them. The CDR3 spans 12 residues. Looked up from germline, CDR1 is SGHTA and CDR2 is FQGNSA.

This chain connects TRBV28 to TRBJ1-4, with D possibly matching TRBD1 (5 bases). The germline CDR1 and CDR2 sequences are MDHEN and SYDVKM. The CDR3 is 15 amino acids. V dropped 2 bases and J dropped 8 bases, with 15 bases sitting between them. CDR3 in amino acids: CASSLSQGLGEKLFF. The CDR3 nucleotides are TGTGCCAGCAGTTTAAGTCAGGGTCTCGGGGAAAAACTGTTTTTT.

V gene TRBV25-1 combines with J gene TRBJ2-1; possible D gene TRBD2, 5 bases. This CDR3 has 16 residues. The germline gives CDR1 MGHDK, CDR2 SYGVNS. Deletions cut 0 bases from V and 2 bases from J, with 11 bases between. The chain's CDR3 is CASSEYSVVAYNEQFF. The CDR3 DNA is TGTGCCAGCAGTGAATATAGCGTGGTGGCCTACAATGAGCAGTTCTTC.

The V gene is TRBV11-2, the J gene TRBJ2-4; TRBD2 matches 10 bases. V was clipped by 6 bases and J by 4 bases; unmatched bases: 6. Looked up from germline, CDR1 is SGHAT and CDR2 is FQNNGV. The CDR3 loop spans 15 amino acids. The CDR3 nucleotides read TGTGCCAGCAGGCGCCTACTAGCGGGAAAAAACATTCAGTACTTC. Encoded protein: CASRRLLAGKNIQYF.

The chain recombines TRBV28 with TRBJ2-7, with TRBD1 matching 12 bases. Germline values: CDR1 MDHEN, CDR2 SYDVKM. Unmatched junction bases numbered 6, after V lost 4 bases and J lost 5 bases. This CDR3 is 15 amino acids long. CDR3 nucleotide sequence: TGTGCCAGCAGTTCCACGGGACAGGGGGCCCACGAGCAGTACTTC. Its translation: CASSSTGQGAHEQYF.

The rearrangement links TRBV5-1 to TRBJ2-1; 10 bases align to TRBD2. Germline V gene data show CDR1 as SGHRS and CDR2 as YFSETQ. With V trimmed by 3 bases and J by 9 bases, 9 bases remained unmatched. This CDR3 contains 15 residues. Here the CDR3 reads CASSSSTSGSGEQFF. CDR3 DNA sequence: TGCGCCAGCAGCTCCTCGACTAGCGGGTCGGGTGAGCAGTTCTTC.

V and J are TRBV14 and TRBJ2-7, with 14 bases identical to TRBD2. Germline lookup yields CDR1 SGHDN and CDR2 FVKESK. This CDR3 is built from 17 residues. The V and J ends lost 2 bases and 4 bases, in that order; junction bases with no gene match: 7. This CDR3 reads CASSQRTSGRFPYEQYF. CDR3 sequence (DNA): TGTGCCAGCAGCCAACGGACTAGCGGGAGGTTTCCTTACGAGCAGTACTTC.

The chain is built from TRBV27 and TRBJ1-2, with a tentative D call TRBD1 (5 bases). CDR1 and CDR2 (germline): MNHEY, SMNVEV (reference sequence). Trimming left V 0 bases short and J 6 bases short, with 5 bases between. This CDR3 spans 12 amino acids. The CDR3, as DNA: TGTGCCAGCAGTTTATCAGGGGATGGCTACACCTTC. It translates to CASSLSGDGYTF.

The genes are TRBV28 and TRBJ2-3, with D possibly matching TRBD2 (6 bases). The CDR3 consists of 16 residues. The germline V gene has CDR1 MDHEN and CDR2 SYDVKM. Between the trimmed V and J ends, which lost 5 bases and 1 base, there was a span of 16 bases. CDR3 DNA sequence: TGTGCCAGCAGTCCATCGGGACTGACACGCACAGATACGCAGTATTTT. This codes for CASSPSGLTRTDTQYF.

The chain carries TRBV15 and TRBJ1-1; TRBD1 matches at 8 bases. The ends lost 5 bases at V and 7 bases at J; junction bases unmatched: 12. Germline CDR1 LNHNV, CDR2 YYDKDF (reference sequence). The CDR3 sequence is 15 residues long. The CDR3 protein is CATSATGGELGEAFF. In DNA form, the CDR3 reads TGTGCCACCAGCGCAACAGGGGGGGAATTGGGTGAAGCTTTCTTT.

This chain joins TRBV11-2 and TRBJ2-2, with a possible D match to TRBD1 (6 bases). Trimming removed 0 bases from V and 4 bases from J, with 15 bases in between. This CDR3 is 17 amino acids long. CDR1 SGHAT and CDR2 FQNNGV come from the germline V gene. The CDR3 is CASSLDPYRAVTGELFF. The CDR3 nucleotides read TGTGCCAGCAGCTTAGACCCTTACAGGGCGGTCACCGGGGAGCTGTTTTTT.

The chain has TRBV7-2 and TRBJ1-1, with D possibly TRBD1 on 5 matching bases. This CDR3 has 13 residues. Trimming left V 3 bases short and J 3 bases short, with 8 bases between. In germline, CDR1 is SGHTA, CDR2 FQGNSA. The CDR3 spells CASSFREDTEAFF. The CDR3 coding sequence is TGTGCCAGCAGCTTCAGGGAGGACACTGAAGCTTTCTTT.

The V call is TRBV5-4, the J call TRBJ2-5, with TRBD2 matching 8 bases. V shed 2 bases, J shed 3 bases, and the junction held 3 bases outside the gene matches. Germline CDR1 SGHNT, CDR2 YYREEE (reference sequence). This CDR3 has 14 residues. CDR3 nucleotide sequence: TGTGCCAGCAGCTTTAAACTAGCGGAAGAGACCCAGTACTTC. Translation gives CASSFKLAEETQYF.

DNA for the CDR3: TGTGCCAGCAGTTTTTCTGGAGGTGGCTACACCTTC. It yields the protein CASSFSGGGYTF. J is TRBJ1-2 and V is TRBV28; D is undetermined. CDR3 length: 12 residues. Germline V gives CDR1 MDHEN, CDR2 SYDVKM. Deletions cut 3 bases from V and 7 bases from J, with 9 bases between.

Written as DNA, the CDR3 is TGTGCCAGCAGTAAACCGGGACTAGCGGGTCCCATACAGTACTTC. Translated, it gives CASSKPGLAGPIQYF. The chain uses TRBV6-5 and TRBJ2-7; 12 bases map to TRBD2. The CDR3 contains 15 residues. Trimming cost V 5 bases and J 10 bases; bases outside gene matches: 12. Germline assignment: CDR1 MNHEY and CDR2 SVGAGI.